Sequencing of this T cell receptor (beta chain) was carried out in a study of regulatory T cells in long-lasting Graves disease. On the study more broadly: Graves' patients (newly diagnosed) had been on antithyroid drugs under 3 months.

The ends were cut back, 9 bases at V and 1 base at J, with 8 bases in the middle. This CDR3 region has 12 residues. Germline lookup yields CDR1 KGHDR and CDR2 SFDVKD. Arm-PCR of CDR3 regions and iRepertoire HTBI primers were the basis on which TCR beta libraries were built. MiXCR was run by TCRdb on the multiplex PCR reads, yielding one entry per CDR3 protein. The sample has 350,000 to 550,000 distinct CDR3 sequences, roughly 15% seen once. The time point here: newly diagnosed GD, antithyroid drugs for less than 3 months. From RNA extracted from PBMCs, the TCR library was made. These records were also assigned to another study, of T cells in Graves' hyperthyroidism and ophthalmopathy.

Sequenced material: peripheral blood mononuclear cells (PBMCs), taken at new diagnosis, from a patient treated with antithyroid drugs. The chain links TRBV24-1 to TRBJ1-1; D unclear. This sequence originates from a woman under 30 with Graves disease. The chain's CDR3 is CATRGGNTEAFF. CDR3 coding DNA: TGTGCCACCCGCGGCGGGAACACTGAAGCTTTCTTT.